This entry features one TCR beta chain sequence. The antigen remains undetermined. Repertoires were generated with immunoSEQ multiplex PCR, while TCRdb's copy carries only in-frame clones and drops some. The repertoire holds some 30,000 clones, with about nine tenths as singletons. This specimen belongs to a study of OX40 agonist ivuxolimab in advanced cancers. Findings and caveats of the study: Researchers did not determine the expanded peripheral T cells' antigen specificity.

The CDR3 is made up of 10 amino acids. The germline V gene encodes CDR1 MDHEN and CDR2 SYDVKM. V lost 3 bases, J lost 11 bases, and 7 bases lay in between. V and J are TRBV28 and TRBJ2-5; D is unclear. The clonotype comes from an adult with an advanced solid tumor such as melanoma, head and neck, liver or kidney cancer. The sample in question was CD4+ or CD8+ T cells sorted from blood, obtained in a trial of the OX40 agonist ivuxolimab. The CDR3 nucleotides are TGTGCCAGCAGTTTGAATGAGCAGTACTTC. Translation: CASSLNEQYF.